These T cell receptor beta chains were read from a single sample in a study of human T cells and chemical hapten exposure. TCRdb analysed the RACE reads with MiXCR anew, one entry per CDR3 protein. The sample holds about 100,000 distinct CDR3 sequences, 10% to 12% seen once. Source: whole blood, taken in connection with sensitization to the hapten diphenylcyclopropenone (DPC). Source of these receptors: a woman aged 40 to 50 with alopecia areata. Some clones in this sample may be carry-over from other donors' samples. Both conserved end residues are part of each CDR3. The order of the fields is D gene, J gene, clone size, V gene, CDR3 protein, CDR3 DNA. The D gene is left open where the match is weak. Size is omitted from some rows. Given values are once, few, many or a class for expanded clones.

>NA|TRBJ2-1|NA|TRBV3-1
CASSQRQLVSNEQFF
TGTGCCAGCAGCCAAAGGCAACTAGTGAGCAATGAGCAGTTCTTC
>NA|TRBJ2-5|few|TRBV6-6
CASKGPGETQYF
TGTGCCAGCAAAGGGCCAGGGGAGACCCAGTACTTC
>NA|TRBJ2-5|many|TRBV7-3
CASSLGPKETQYF
TGTGCCAGCAGCTTGGGACCTAAAGAGACCCAGTACTTC
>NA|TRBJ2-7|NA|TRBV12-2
CASRFSGVTYEQYF
TGTGCAAGTCGCTTTAGCGGGGTCACCTACGAGCAGTACTTC
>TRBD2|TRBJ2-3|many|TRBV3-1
CASSQDGRVWDTQYF
TGTGCCAGCAGCCAAGATGGGAGGGTTTGGGATACGCAGTATTTT
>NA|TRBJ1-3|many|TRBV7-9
CASSPSGASGNTIYF
TGTGCCAGCAGCCCCTCAGGGGCCTCTGGAAACACCATATATTTT
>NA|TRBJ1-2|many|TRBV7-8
CASSPAPSYYGYTF
TGTGCCAGCAGCCCGGCCCCATCCTACTATGGCTACACCTTC
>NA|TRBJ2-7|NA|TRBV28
CASSLTPGTYEQYF
TGTGCCAGCAGTTTAACCCCGGGAACCTACGAGCAGTACTTC
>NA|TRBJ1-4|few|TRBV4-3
CASSQEGSGGEKLFF
TGCGCCAGCAGCCAAGAGGGTTCCGGGGGGGAAAAACTGTTTTTT
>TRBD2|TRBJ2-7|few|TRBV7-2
CASTLRGGGSSYEQYF
TGTGCCAGCACCCTCCGGGGCGGGGGGAGCTCCTACGAGCAGTACTTC
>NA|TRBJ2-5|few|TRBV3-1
CASSPRLEETQYF
TGTGCCAGCAGCCCCCGGTTGGAAGAGACCCAGTACTTC
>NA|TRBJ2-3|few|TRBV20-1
CSARVERSSDTQYF
TGCAGTGCTAGAGTGGAGCGCAGCTCGGATACGCAGTATTTT
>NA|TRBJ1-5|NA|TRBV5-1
CASSLAEAGMNQPQHF
TGCGCCAGCAGCTTGGCCGAGGCAGGGATGAATCAGCCCCAGCATTTT
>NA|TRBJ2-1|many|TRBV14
CASSQDRSLADEQFF
TGTGCCAGCAGCCAAGATAGGTCGTTAGCGGATGAGCAGTTCTTC
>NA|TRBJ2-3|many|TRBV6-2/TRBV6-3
CASEIGRRDTQYF
TGTGCCAGCGAGATCGGGCGTAGAGATACGCAGTATTTT
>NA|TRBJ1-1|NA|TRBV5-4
CASSPGGARTNTEAFF
TGTGCCAGCAGCCCGGGGGGGGCGCGGACGAACACTGAAGCTTTCTTT
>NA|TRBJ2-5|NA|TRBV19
CASSIRAEPEGTQYF
TGTGCCAGTAGTATCCGAGCGGAGCCCGAGGGGACCCAGTACTTC
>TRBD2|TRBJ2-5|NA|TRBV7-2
CASSFSGRAGETQYF
TGTGCCAGCAGCTTTAGCGGGAGGGCCGGTGAGACCCAGTACTTC
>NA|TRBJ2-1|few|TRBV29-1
CSVVEGALYEQFF
TGCAGCGTTGTGGAGGGGGCGTTATATGAGCAGTTCTTC
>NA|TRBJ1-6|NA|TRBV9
CASSVRTEDSPLHF
TGTGCCAGCAGCGTACGGACAGAGGATTCACCCCTCCACTTT
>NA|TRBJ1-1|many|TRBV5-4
CASRSRGADVGTEAFF
TGTGCCAGCAGGTCTCGAGGGGCCGATGTAGGCACTGAAGCTTTCTTT
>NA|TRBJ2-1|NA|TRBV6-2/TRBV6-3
CASSYITAYNEQFF
TGTGCCAGCAGTTATATCACCGCTTACAATGAGCAGTTCTTC
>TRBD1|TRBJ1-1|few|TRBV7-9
CASSLRGGGDTEAFF
TGTGCCAGCAGCTTAAGAGGGGGCGGCGACACTGAAGCTTTCTTT
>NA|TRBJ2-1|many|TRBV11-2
CASSRGVGEQFF
TGTGCCAGCAGCCGCGGGGTTGGCGAGCAGTTCTTC
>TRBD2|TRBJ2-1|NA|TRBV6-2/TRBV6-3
CATISGVLVGEQFF
TGTGCCACCATAAGCGGGGTCCTTGTGGGTGAGCAGTTCTTC
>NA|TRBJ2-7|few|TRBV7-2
CASSLDPGYEQYF
TGTGCCAGCAGCTTAGACCCGGGCTACGAGCAGTACTTC
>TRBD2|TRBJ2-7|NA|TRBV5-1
CASSLLRPTSDSYEQYF
TGCGCCAGCAGCTTGTTGCGTCCGACTAGCGACTCCTACGAGCAGTACTTC
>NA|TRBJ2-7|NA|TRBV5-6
CASSLYTSYEQYF
TGTGCCAGCAGCTTGTATACTTCCTACGAGCAGTACTTC
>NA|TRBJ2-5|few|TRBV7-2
CASSLGGATGQETQYF
TGTGCCAGCAGCTTAGGGGGCGCAACAGGGCAAGAGACCCAGTACTTC
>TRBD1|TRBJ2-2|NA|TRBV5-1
CASSLDRGDGELFF
TGCGCCAGCAGCTTGGACAGGGGGGACGGGGAGCTGTTTTTT
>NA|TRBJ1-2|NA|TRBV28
CATMARALSGYTF
TGTGCCACCATGGCGAGGGCCCTCTCCGGCTACACCTTC